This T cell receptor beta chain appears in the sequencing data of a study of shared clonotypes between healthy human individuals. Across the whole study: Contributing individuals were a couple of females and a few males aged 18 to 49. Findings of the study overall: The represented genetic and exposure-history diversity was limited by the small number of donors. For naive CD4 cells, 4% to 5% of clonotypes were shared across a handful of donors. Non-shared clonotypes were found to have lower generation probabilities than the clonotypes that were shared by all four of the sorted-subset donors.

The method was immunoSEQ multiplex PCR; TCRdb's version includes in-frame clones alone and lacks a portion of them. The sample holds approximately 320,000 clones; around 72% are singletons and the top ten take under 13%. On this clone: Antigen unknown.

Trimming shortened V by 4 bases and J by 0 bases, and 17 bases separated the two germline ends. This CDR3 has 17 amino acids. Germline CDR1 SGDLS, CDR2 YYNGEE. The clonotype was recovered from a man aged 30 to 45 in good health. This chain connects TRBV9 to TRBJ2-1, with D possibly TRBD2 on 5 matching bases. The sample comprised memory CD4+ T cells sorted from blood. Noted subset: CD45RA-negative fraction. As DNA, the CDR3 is TGTGCCAGCAGCCCCGAAGGGTCGGGGAGCTCCTACAATGAGCAGTTCTTC. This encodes CASSPEGSGSSYNEQFF.